Below are 11 T cell receptor beta chains sequenced from a single sample in a study of T cells in Graves' hyperthyroidism and ophthalmopathy. Amplified TCR beta CDR3 regions derived from RNA transcripts. HTBI primers were the set used in a first-round RT-PCR of the TCR CDR3. TCRdb re-called the multiplex PCR reads through MiXCR, storing one row per CDR3 protein. The sample holds about 210,000 distinct CDR3 sequences, approximately 17% seen once. Sample: blood. The receptors here all came from a man aged 50-60 years with Graves' hyperthyroidism.

The table lists this clonotype with a few counts. This sequence joins TRBV5-4 and TRBJ2-7, with TRBD1 as a possible D gene (5 bases). Germline-derived CDR1 and CDR2 are SGHNT and YYREEE (reference sequence). V lost 4 bases to trimming and J lost 0 bases, with 14 bases between them. The CDR3 runs 15 residues. The DNA of the CDR3 is TGTGCCAGCAGCCCGGACATAGCAGGCTCCTACGAGCAGTACTTC. Translating it yields CASSPDIAGSYEQYF.

This clonotype appeared many times. The chain combines TRBV24-1 with TRBJ2-1; 11 bases map to TRBD2. Per the germline V gene, CDR1 is KGHDR and CDR2 is SFDVKD. The junction had 8 bases not matched to a gene; V was cut back by 5 bases and J by 0 bases. CDR3 length: 18 amino acids. In DNA form, the CDR3 reads TGTGCCACCAGTGGTACTAGCGGGAGAGAGAGCTCCTACAATGAGCAGTTCTTC. It yields the protein CATSGTSGRESSYNEQFF.

This clonotype was counted many times. This chain connects TRBV10-3 to TRBJ1-2, with D perhaps matching TRBD1 (5 bases). Per germline, CDR1 ENHRY and CDR2 SYGVKD. The CDR3 contains 17 residues. Trimming removed 0 bases at V and 3 bases at J, with 17 bases between. In nucleotides, the CDR3 is TGTGCCATCAGTGAGTCGGGGCGGCCTGCGGACCACTATGGCTACACCTTC. It specifies CAISESGRPADHYGYTF.

J is TRBJ2-2 and V is TRBV7-6, with 7 bases lining up with TRBD1. This CDR3 contains 16 residues. V lost 3 bases to trimming and J lost 7 bases; unmatched junction nucleotides: 11. Germline V CDR1 and CDR2: SGHVS, FNYEAQ. CDR3: CASSFGRTGLGGELFF. DNA of the CDR3: TGTGCCAGCAGCTTTGGAAGGACAGGTTTAGGCGGGGAGCTGTTTTTT.

This clonotype showed up just a few times. The J gene is TRBJ2-2, the V gene TRBV18, with no clear D. The V gene lost 2 bases and the J gene lost 4 bases, with 14 bases spanning the gap. The V gene's germline CDR1 is KGHSH and CDR2 LQKENI. This CDR3 is 16 amino acids long. The CDR3 reads CASSPSLVLSTGELFF. DNA for the CDR3: TGTGCCAGCTCACCATCTCTGGTTCTGAGCACCGGGGAGCTGTTTTTT.

The chain carries TRBV3-1 and TRBJ2-2; 11 bases agree with TRBD1. Germline V lookup: CDR1 LGHDT, CDR2 YNNKEL (reference sequence). With 0 bases clipped from V and 6 bases from J, the junction kept 3 bases outside the gene matches. The CDR3 covers 16 residues. Here the CDR3 DNA reads TGTGCCAGCAGCCAAGATGGGGGACAGGGGGCCGGGGAGCTGTTTTTT. Translating it yields CASSQDGGQGAGELFF.

V is TRBV9 and J is TRBJ1-6; D may be TRBD1 (6 bases). The ends were cut back, 4 bases at V and 0 bases at J, with 14 bases in the middle. This CDR3 is 17 amino acids long. Germline-derived CDR1 and CDR2 are SGDLS and YYNGEE. The CDR3: CASSSTGMSSYNSPLHF. For the CDR3, the DNA is TGTGCCAGCAGCTCAACAGGGATGAGCTCCTATAATTCACCCCTCCACTTT.

The chain is built from TRBV10-3 and TRBJ1-2; D is possibly TRBD1 (6 bases). From germline, CDR1 is ENHRY and CDR2 SYGVKD. The V end lost 11 bases, the J end lost 2 bases, and 15 bases lay between the germline ends. This CDR3 contains 13 residues. The CDR3 DNA follows: TGTGCCGCGGGCCATGGACAGAACTATGGCTACACCTTC. It is translated as CAAGHGQNYGYTF.

This clonotype was observed at least ten times. This sequence joins TRBV5-1 and TRBJ2-7; 12 bases are a match to TRBD2. The CDR3 runs to 15 residues. Germline assignment: CDR1 SGHRS and CDR2 YFSETQ. V lost 4 bases to trimming and J lost 3 bases; unmatched junction nucleotides: 5. Here the CDR3 reads CASSLRTSGNYEQYF. The DNA of the CDR3 is TGCGCCAGCAGCCTCAGGACTAGCGGGAACTACGAGCAGTACTTC.

This clonotype was seen ten or more times. V gene TRBV2 combines with J gene TRBJ2-7, with 15 bases fitting TRBD2. The CDR3 has 16 residues. V lost 2 bases to trimming and J lost 7 bases; unmatched junction nucleotides: 6. Germline-derived CDR1 and CDR2 are SNHLY and FYNNEI. DNA for the CDR3: TGTGCCAGCAGTGAAAGGACTAGCGGGAGGGCCGGAGAGCAGTACTTC. It specifies CASSERTSGRAGEQYF.

At least ten counts were recorded for this clonotype. The gene calls are TRBV12-3 or TRBV12-4 and TRBJ1-1; perhaps TRBD1 as D (5 bases). The CDR3 spans 14 residues. The V gene lost 5 bases and the J gene lost 5 bases, with 15 bases spanning the gap. CDR3 DNA: TGTGCCAGCAGTCCCCAGGGTGGGGTTACTGAAGCTTTCTTT. Its protein product is CASSPQGGVTEAFF.